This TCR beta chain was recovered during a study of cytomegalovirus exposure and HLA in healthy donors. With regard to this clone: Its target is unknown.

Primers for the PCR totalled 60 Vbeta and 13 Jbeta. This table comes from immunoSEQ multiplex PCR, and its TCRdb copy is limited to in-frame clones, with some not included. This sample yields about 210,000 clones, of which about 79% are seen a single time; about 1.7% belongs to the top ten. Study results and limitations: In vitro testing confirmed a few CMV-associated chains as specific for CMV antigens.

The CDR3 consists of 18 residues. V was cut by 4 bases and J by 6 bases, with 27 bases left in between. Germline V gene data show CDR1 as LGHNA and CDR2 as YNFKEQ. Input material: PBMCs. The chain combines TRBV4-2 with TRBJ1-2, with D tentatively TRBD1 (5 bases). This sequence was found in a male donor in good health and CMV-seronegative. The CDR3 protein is CASSPPNVRGNRGDGYTF. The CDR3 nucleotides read TGTGCCAGCAGCCCCCCAAATGTTCGGGGGAATAGAGGCGATGGCTACACCTTC.